Presented here are 6 T cell receptor beta chains from one specimen sequenced in a study of T cells in Graves' hyperthyroidism and ophthalmopathy. RNA transcripts provided the source from which TCR beta CDR3 regions were amplified. First-round RT-PCR with HTBI primers amplified the TCR CDR3 region. TCRdb processed the multiplex PCR reads anew with MiXCR; each CDR3 protein has one entry. Among some 270,000 distinct CDR3 sequences listed, roughly 15% were seen once. Sequencing was performed on blood. Every receptor here comes from a woman under 40 with Graves' hyperthyroidism that later progressed to Graves' ophthalmopathy.

This clonotype occurred many times. V gene TRBV19 combines with J gene TRBJ1-4; TRBD1 might be the D (6 bases). The CDR3 has 14 residues. Germline V gene data show CDR1 as LNHDA and CDR2 as SQIVND (reference sequence). V was shortened by 6 bases and J by 4 bases, with 12 bases between the two germline ends. The CDR3 here is CASSRQANNEKLFF. DNA for the CDR3: TGTGCCAGTAGCCGACAGGCGAATAATGAAAAACTGTTTTTT.

The sample holds many counts of this clonotype. The rearrangement uses TRBV6-1 and TRBJ2-5; unclear D gene. The germline CDR1 and CDR2 sequences are MNHNS and SASEGT. This CDR3 has 12 residues. The ends were cut back, 6 bases at V and 4 bases at J, with 9 bases in the middle. The CDR3: CASSRTGETQYF. CDR3 nucleotides: TGTGCCAGCAGCAGGACCGGAGAGACCCAGTACTTC.

This clonotype was picked up many times. The V and J genes are TRBV7-2 and TRBJ2-3; 7 bases agree with TRBD2. In germline, CDR1 is SGHTA, CDR2 FQGNSA. The CDR3 covers 15 residues. Losses at the gene ends were 4 bases for V and 5 bases for J; bases not matched to a gene: 9. CDR3 amino acids: CASSSLGTTGDTQYF. As DNA, the CDR3 is TGTGCCAGCAGCTCCCTGGGGACTACCGGAGATACGCAGTATTTT.

With respect to this clonotype: A much larger clone lies a single base off, so this may be a read error. The CDR3 spells CVSTPIGGVKTQYF. The CDR3 DNA sequence: TGTGTCAGCACCCCCATCGGGGGTGTGAAGACCCAGTACTTC. The J gene is TRBJ2-5, the V gene TRBV6-8; TRBD2 might be the D (6 bases). The CDR3 extends over 14 amino acids. Germline lookup yields CDR1 MNHGY and CDR2 SAAAGT.

This chain links TRBV14 with TRBJ2-5; 8 nucleotides line up with TRBD1. CDR3 length: 15 amino acids. The J segment lost 5 bases and the V segment lost 4 bases, leaving 9 bases of the junction unmatched. Per germline, CDR1 SGHDN and CDR2 FVKESK. DNA of the CDR3: TGTGCCAGCAGCCCTCGGTCAGGGGGCCGTGAGACCCAGTACTTC. It codes for CASSPRSGGRETQYF.

Only a few counts were recorded for this clonotype. V and J are TRBV7-2 and TRBJ2-4; 13 bases map to TRBD2. This CDR3 has 16 amino acids. With V trimmed by 4 bases and J by 4 bases, 4 bases remained unmatched. Germline V gene data show CDR1 as SGHTA and CDR2 as FQGNSA. The CDR3 loop is CASSSPGLAGKNIQYF. The CDR3 DNA reads TGTGCCAGCAGCTCTCCGGGACTAGCGGGAAAAAACATTCAGTACTTC.